What follows are 10 T cell receptor beta chains derived from one specimen sequenced in a study of blood T cell repertoires in COVID-19. Data came from immunoSEQ multiplex PCR; TCRdb stores just in-frame clones and leaves some out. The data show 380,000 or so clones, around 89% seen once. Sequencing used PBMCs or T cells enriched from blood (not recorded which). These receptors were taken from a woman under 40 with acute COVID-19.

The V gene is TRBV6-1, the J gene TRBJ2-1; tentative D call: TRBD1 (5 bases). The V and J ends lost 1 base and 4 bases respectively, with 11 bases between them. The CDR3 runs 15 residues. Germline lookup yields CDR1 MNHNS and CDR2 SASEGT. CDR3 nucleotide sequence: TGTGCCAGCAGTGAAGGCAGGGATGTTTACAATGAGCAGTTCTTC. This gives the protein CASSEGRDVYNEQFF.

The chain has TRBV2 and TRBJ1-3; D not resolved. This CDR3 has 14 residues. V was pared by 2 bases and J by 3 bases, with 8 bases between. CDR1 is SNHLY, CDR2 FYNNEI, per germline. DNA for the CDR3: TGTGCCAGCAGTGAATCGGCGGTTGGAAACACCATATATTTT. This codes for CASSESAVGNTIYF.

The chain employs TRBV20-1 and TRBJ1-2; D not certain. Germline CDR1 is DFQATT and CDR2 is SNEGSKA (reference sequence). This CDR3 contains 14 residues. The ends were cut back, 3 bases at V and 2 bases at J, with 13 bases in the middle. CDR3 sequence: CSASLSGSNYGYTF. The DNA of the CDR3 is TGCAGTGCTAGTTTGTCGGGGTCCAACTATGGCTACACCTTC.

V and J are TRBV10-2 and TRBJ1-3; a weak D match, TRBD1 (6 bases). With 7 bases removed from V and 0 bases from J, the gap between germline ends came to 10 bases. This CDR3 has 14 amino acids. The germline gives CDR1 WSHSY, CDR2 SAAADI. The CDR3 nucleotides are TGCGCCAGCATGCAGGGGATCTCTGGAAACACCATATATTTT. It encodes CASMQGISGNTIYF.

The chain is built from TRBV9 and TRBJ1-6; D perhaps matches TRBD1 (5 bases). The CDR3 contains 14 residues. V was shortened by 2 bases and J by 7 bases, with 10 bases between the two germline ends. CDR1 and CDR2 (germline): SGDLS, YYNGEE. The DNA of the CDR3 is TGTGCCAGCAGCGTGCGGGGCCTCAATTCACCCCTCCACTTT. Residues: CASSVRGLNSPLHF.

The J gene is TRBJ1-1, the V gene TRBV9; D gene ambiguous. In germline, CDR1 is SGDLS, CDR2 YYNGEE. Trimming pared 4 bases from V and 8 bases from J, leaving 12 bases between. The CDR3 consists of 12 residues. CDR3 sequence (DNA): TGTGCCAGCAGCCCCGCGGAGCCGGAAGCTTTCTTT. Its translation: CASSPAEPEAFF.

This chain connects TRBV5-4 to TRBJ2-7, with 10 bases lining up with TRBD1. The trim removed 0 bases at V and 5 bases at J, leaving 2 bases unmatched. The CDR3 runs to 14 residues. In germline, CDR1 is SGHNT, CDR2 YYREEE (reference sequence). In DNA, the CDR3 is TGTGCCAGCAGCTTGGGGACAGGGGGTAACGAGCAGTACTTC. Its translation: CASSLGTGGNEQYF.

The chain couples TRBV9 to TRBJ2-7; TRBD1 might be the D (7 bases). The CDR3 is made up of 15 amino acids. V was clipped by 3 bases and J by 3 bases, with 16 bases between them. Germline V gene sequence: CDR1 SGDLS, CDR2 YYNGEE. The CDR3 loop reads CASSEGGTDYYEQYF. In DNA, the CDR3 is TGTGCCAGCAGCGAAGGGGGGACAGACTACTACGAGCAGTACTTC.

The V gene is TRBV14, the J gene TRBJ2-7, with TRBD2 as a possible D gene (5 bases). CDR3 size: 11 residues. Trimming left V 8 bases short and J 3 bases short, with 8 bases between. Germline CDR1 SGHDN, CDR2 FVKESK. The CDR3 loop is CASGRDYEQYF. CDR3 nucleotide sequence: TGTGCCAGCGGGAGAGACTACGAGCAGTACTTC.

V usage is TRBV7-6 and J usage is TRBJ2-1, with 7 bases identical to TRBD1. With 2 bases clipped from V and 14 bases from J, the junction kept 9 bases outside the gene matches. The V gene's germline CDR1 is SGHVS and CDR2 FNYEAQ. There are 13 residues in the CDR3. The CDR3 region has the DNA TGTGCCAGCAGCTTAATTGAAGGGGGACAGAAGTTCTTC. Translated: CASSLIEGGQKFF.